Listed here is a single T cell receptor beta chain. Its binding antigen is unknown. Base quality data are lacking; no much larger clone is found one base away. The CDR3 runs 19 residues from the cysteine to the phenylalanine. Only CDR3 DNA remains: 57 bases, in frame from the first base. The germline V gene yields SNHLY for CDR1 and FYNNEI for CDR2. Trimming removed 5 bases from V and 1 base from J; the gene matches leave 16 bases unexplained. This sample was included in a study of shared T cell receptors in the human thymus (dated by TCRdb to 2020 to 2023). The study in broad terms: The study examined how self-reactive, shared T-cell receptor alpha chains are generated in the human thymus.

The method behind the library was the immunoSEQ multiplex PCR assay. Here the immuneACCESS table is served through TCRdb, limited to in-frame sequences with V and J called. Missing clones are a known gap in these copies; in checked studies unresolved V genes cover under half, and the rest lacks a known reason. This sample is represented by hundreds of thousands of clones; 78% of them were singletons. Of the sample, roughly 0.013% falls within the top ten clones. The data also belong to a second study, concerning human thymus T cells. The second study reports: Donors were immunologically healthy infants undergoing open corrective cardiac surgery for congenital heart defects in Finland. Thymus tissue was collected as surgical resects that were removed during corrective cardiac surgery. Usage of V and J gene segments appeared to be biased in both the thymic and the peripheral blood repertoires. Highly overlapping thymic TCR repertoires among unrelated individuals were reported in the related research. The study used under ten infant thymus samples plus four related peripheral blood samples to characterize TCR alpha and beta repertoires. The cohort included six male and two female infants, with donor ages spanning 7 to 244 days. After being mechanically released from the tissue, thymocytes were kept at -70 degrees C in pellets of roughly 9.5-31 million cells. A QIAsymphony instrument was used to extract genomic DNA from frozen cell pellets. TCRB and TCRAD loci were amplified from a standardized quantity of quality-controlled genomic DNA using the immunoSEQ multiplex PCR assay. The V(D)J region was spanned by amplicons of a length sufficient to cover the CDR3 and to identify V and J genes. Through the commercial immunoSEQ service, the amplicons were sequenced on an Illumina platform. Primer bias and sequencing errors were corrected using previously described methods, and TCRAD and TCRB definitions followed the IMGT database. Repertoires were analysed with immunoSEQ Analyzer 3.0 and VDJTools, covering basic statistics, V/J segment usage, diversity estimates, rarefaction and pairwise overlap. To estimate diversity, the Chao1, ChaoE, Efron-Thisted, Shannon and inverse Simpson indices were applied, and diversity was also estimated on datasets down-sampled to the smallest sample. Repertoire overlap was assessed by strict matching of CDR3 nucleotide sequence, V gene and J gene, and clustering was done by Jaccard-based multidimensional scaling. On average, thymus samples yielded 810,000 or so unique TCRB clonotypes, whereas blood samples yielded approximately 90,000.

This TCR derives from a boy under two years old with a congenital heart defect. Donor details come from another sample of the same person, matched by shared clones. The rearranged segments are TRBV2 and TRBJ2-3, and TRBD2 matches 9 of the central bases. Input material: thymocytes. In nucleotide form, the sequence is TGTGCCAGCAGTACCCCCCTATCCCGACTAGCGGAGGGCACAGATACGCAGTATTTT. Translated, it reads CASSTPLSRLAEGTDTQYF.